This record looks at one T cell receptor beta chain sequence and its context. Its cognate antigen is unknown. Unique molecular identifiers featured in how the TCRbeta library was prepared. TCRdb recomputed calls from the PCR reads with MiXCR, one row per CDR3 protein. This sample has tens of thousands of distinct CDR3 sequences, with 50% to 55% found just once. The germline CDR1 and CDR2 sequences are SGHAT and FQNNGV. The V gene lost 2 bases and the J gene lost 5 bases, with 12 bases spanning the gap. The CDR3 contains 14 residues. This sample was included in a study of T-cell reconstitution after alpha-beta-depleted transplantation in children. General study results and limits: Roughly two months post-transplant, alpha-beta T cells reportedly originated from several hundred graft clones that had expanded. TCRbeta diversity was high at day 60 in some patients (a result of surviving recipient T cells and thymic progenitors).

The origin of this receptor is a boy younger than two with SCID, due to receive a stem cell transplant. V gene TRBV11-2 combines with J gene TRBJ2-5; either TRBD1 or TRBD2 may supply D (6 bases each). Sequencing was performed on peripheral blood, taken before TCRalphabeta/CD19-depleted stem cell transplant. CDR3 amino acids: CASSLIGGGETQYF. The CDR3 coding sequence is TGTGCCAGCAGCTTAATCGGGGGCGGGGAGACCCAGTACTTC.